Listed below are T cell receptor beta chains from one sample, sequenced in a study of cytomegalovirus exposure and HLA in healthy donors. Generated by immunoSEQ multiplex PCR, the TCRdb table keeps only in-frame clones and is missing some. The table shows 150,000 to 200,000 clones, with around 79% occurring only once. The sample taken for sequencing was PBMCs. The source is a girl aged 5-17 years in good health and CMV-seropositive. Both conserved end residues are part of each CDR3. Fields, in order: J gene, V gene, CDR3 protein.

TRBJ2-7,TRBV5-4,CASSSPGTGSYEQYF
TRBJ2-7,TRBV5-8,CASSLMGGREYEQYF
TRBJ2-7,TRBV15,CATSRVLESAYEQYF
TRBJ2-2,TRBV25-1,CASSVGGVNTGELFF
TRBJ1-4,TRBV6-6,CASSADGGEKLFF
TRBJ2-1,TRBV5-1,CASTKGGGYNEQFF
TRBJ1-5,TRBV9,CASSVEGDSNQPQHF
TRBJ1-4,TRBV6-5,CASSRTSTNEKLFF
TRBJ2-5,TRBV11-2,CASSLRVSGLAGVPETQYF
TRBJ1-6,TRBV7-9,CASSLGAGRNNSPLHF
TRBJ2-1,TRBV19,CASSISGTGGNEQFF
TRBJ2-5,TRBV7-2,CASSSGKTSGGTLETQYF
TRBJ1-2,TRBV9,CASSAPGTVNYGYTF
TRBJ2-1,TRBV9,CASTSMGAGYNEQFF
TRBJ2-7,TRBV7-9,CASSLKGGLAGTLSYEQYF
TRBJ2-1,TRBV29-1,CSVEAQQGGEQFF
TRBJ1-6,TRBV11-3,CASNRGQGFDNSPLHF
TRBJ1-2,TRBV6-1,CASSEARGANSGYTF
TRBJ2-1,TRBV5-1,CASYLALAYNEQFF
TRBJ2-5,TRBV6-1,CASSEGSRGGSETQYF
TRBJ2-3,TRBV5-6,CASSRRTAGTDTQYF
TRBJ1-2,TRBV10-3,CAITKDREGYTF
TRBJ1-2,TRBV27,CASRTSLTNYGYTF
TRBJ2-7,TRBV9,CASSVGIGRDYEQYF
TRBJ1-1,TRBV7-9,CASSRGDGTGAMNTEAFF
TRBJ2-2,TRBV7-2,CASSLNASPTAGELFF
TRBJ1-3,TRBV9,CASSQAGDGNTIYF
TRBJ2-6,TRBV9,CASSLGQGWSGANVLTF
TRBJ1-5,TRBV18,CASSPELLTGGRPQHF
TRBJ1-6,TRBV4-2,CASSQERGSDSPLHF
TRBJ2-7,TRBV11-2,CASSFPSSYEQYF
TRBJ2-3,TRBV9,CASSVALSGGDTQYF
TRBJ1-2,TRBV5-1,CASSFSEGGYTF
TRBJ2-2,TRBV6-5,CASIQGARLGELFF
TRBJ1-1,TRBV5-5,CASSFQDRQREAFF
TRBJ1-4,TRBV5-6,CASSPGGPLSTDEKLFF
TRBJ2-3,TRBV7-6,CASSLGGLATDTQYF
TRBJ2-2,TRBV19,CASSIGVGAIGGELFF
TRBJ1-3,TRBV19,CASTDPGGAGNTIYF
TRBJ1-1,TRBV11-3,CASNQGLYTEAFF
TRBJ2-3,TRBV5-1,CASSLGPQGTDTQYF
TRBJ1-2,TRBV19,CASSTPPQDRLTSYGYTF
TRBJ2-1,TRBV11-2,CASSWRNEQFF
TRBJ1-2,TRBV11-3,CASSLDDWPSPPNYGYTF
TRBJ2-3,TRBV7-2,CASSLQQGTDTQYF
TRBJ2-2,TRBV7-2,CASSRGLYTGELFF
TRBJ2-1,TRBV7-2,CASSLDRGSYNEQFF
TRBJ1-2,TRBV5-6,CASSPRTERVGGYTF